What follows is one T cell receptor (beta chain) and its context. Its specific antigen is unknown. There are no base qualities to consult, and no much larger clone falls within one base. The record originates from a study of control samples from healthy donors and cancer patients (dated by TCRdb to the early 2020s). Libraries were built with the immunoSEQ multiplex PCR assay. Sourced from immuneACCESS, this table was stored by TCRdb with only in-frame sequences that have V and J called. A share of the clones is absent; for the studies checked, an unresolved V gene accounts for under half, and the remainder has no known explanation. The sample data list fewer than 250,000 clones, and roughly nine tenths of these were observed just once. 1.8% of the sample goes to the ten largest clones. The CDR3 holds 14 amino acids from the cysteine to the phenylalanine. Only CDR3 DNA remains: 42 bases, in frame from the first base. V is trimmed back by 6 bases and J by 2 bases, and the junction contains 4 bases that no gene match accounts for. The germline V gene specifies WSHSY as CDR1 and SAAADI as CDR2.

The material sequenced was blood. This receptor was taken from a man younger than 45 in good health. Recombination connected TRBV10-2 to TRBJ2-7, and 10 junctional nucleotides match TRBD1. The DNA is as follows: TGCGCCAGCAGCCCGGGACAGGGGACCTACGAGCAGTACTTC. Its translation is CASSPGQGTYEQYF.